The clone carrying this TCR beta chain showed up just a few times. Germline lookup yields CDR1 KGHSH and CDR2 LQKENI. There are 13 residues in the CDR3. The V gene lost 3 bases and the J gene lost 0 bases, with 2 bases spanning the gap. The sample belongs to a study of memory CD4+ T cells and cytomegalovirus serostatus. Here immunoSEQ multiplex PCR was the method, and the copy in TCRdb shows in-frame clones only, minus some. The data show approximately 49,000 clones, around four fifths seen once. Single viable CD3+CD4+CD8-CD45RO+ cells were sorted as the memory CD4+ T cells. CMV serostatus came from serum IgG against pp150, pp28, p38, p52.

Sample: memory CD4+ T cells from blood. This TCR was sampled from an adult in good health and CMV-seronegative. The chain has TRBV18 and TRBJ1-4; D gene unclear. For the CDR3, the DNA is TGTGCCAGCTCACCGGCAACTAATGAAAAACTGTTTTTT. Its protein is CASSPATNEKLFF.